One sample yielded the 17 T cell receptor beta chains listed below, sequenced in a study of blood T cell repertoires in COVID-19. Profiling relied on immunoSEQ multiplex PCR, and the TCRdb table lists in-frame clones only, not all of them. The sample holds about 310,000 clones; around 91% are singletons and the top ten take 9.5%. The sequenced sample consisted of PBMCs or T cells enriched from blood (not recorded which). The source is a woman in her 40s who had recovered from COVID-19.

This chain links TRBV11-2 with TRBJ1-1; 8 nucleotides agree with TRBD1. CDR1 SGHAT and CDR2 FQNNGV come from the germline V gene. The CDR3 sequence is 18 residues long. With 0 bases clipped from V and 1 base from J, the junction kept 10 bases outside the gene matches. CDR3 in amino acids: CASSLDSPGTGPNTEAFF. CDR3 nucleotides: TGTGCCAGCAGCTTAGATAGCCCCGGGACAGGTCCGAACACTGAAGCTTTCTTT.

This clone has a single count. This sequence joins TRBV25-1 and TRBJ1-1; 9 bases fit TRBD1. This CDR3 has 15 amino acids. V gave up 1 base and J gave up 6 bases; unmatched junction bases: 6. Germline assignment: CDR1 MGHDK and CDR2 SYGVNS. The CDR3 sequence is CASSESQGALAEAFF. In nucleotides, the CDR3 is TGTGCCAGCAGTGAATCACAGGGGGCGTTGGCTGAAGCTTTCTTT.

The chain uses TRBV19 and TRBJ1-4; maybe TRBD1 (6 bases). V was pared by 6 bases and J by 5 bases, with 13 bases between. CDR1 LNHDA and CDR2 SQIVND come from the germline V gene (reference sequence). The CDR3 has 14 amino acids. The CDR3 DNA is TGTGCCAGTAGCCGAACAGGGTCGAATGAAAAACTGTTTTTT. Its translation is CASSRTGSNEKLFF.

V is TRBV10-3 and J is TRBJ1-2; 8 bases fit TRBD1. Germline values: CDR1 ENHRY, CDR2 SYGVKD. J lost 3 bases, V lost 7 bases, and 4 bases had no gene match. This CDR3 comprises 13 residues. The CDR3 loop reads CAITGTGDYGYTF. The CDR3 coding sequence is TGTGCCATCACGGGGACAGGAGACTATGGCTACACCTTC.

The V gene is TRBV9, the J gene TRBJ2-2; D uncertain. Trimming took 3 bases from V and 5 from J, leaving 11 bases between them. From germline, CDR1 is SGDLS and CDR2 YYNGEE. The CDR3 sequence is 14 residues long. CDR3 sequence (DNA): TGTGCCAGCAGCGCCCCCCTAGGAACCGGGGAGCTGTTTTTT. Encoded protein: CASSAPLGTGELFF.

This chain uses TRBV4-3 with TRBJ1-4, with 7 bases fitting TRBD1. The V and J ends lost 0 bases and 4 bases, in that order; junction bases with no gene match: 8. This CDR3 contains 17 residues. Per germline, CDR1 LGHNA and CDR2 YSLEER. The CDR3 reads CASSQDGPGGVNEKLFF. CDR3 nucleotides: TGCGCCAGCAGCCAAGATGGCCCAGGGGGAGTTAATGAAAAACTGTTTTTT.

This rearrangement joins TRBV6-2 or TRBV6-3 to TRBJ2-1, with 7 bases that match TRBD1. The germline V gene encodes CDR1 MNHEY and CDR2 SVGEGT. This CDR3 region has 14 residues. J lost 5 bases, V lost 5 bases, and 6 bases had no gene match. This CDR3 is CASSKGTANNEQFF. The CDR3 DNA follows: TGTGCCAGCAGTAAGGGGACAGCCAACAATGAGCAGTTCTTC.

This chain uses TRBV4-1 with TRBJ2-3; perhaps TRBD1 as D (5 bases). CDR3 length: 16 residues. Between the trimmed V and J ends, which lost 1 base and 1 base, there was a span of 12 bases. The germline V gene has CDR1 MGHRA and CDR2 YSYEKL. In nucleotides, the CDR3 is TGCGCCAGCAGCCAAGGGGATGGGGCCCGCACAGATACGCAGTATTTT. Amino acids: CASSQGDGARTDTQYF.

This clone was seen a few times. The rearrangement links TRBV5-6 to TRBJ2-7, with 8 positions matching TRBD2. The V gene's germline CDR1 is SGHDT and CDR2 YYEEEE. The CDR3 covers 14 residues. V was clipped by 1 base and J by 3 bases; unmatched bases: 3. The CDR3 region is CASSLRGLGYEQYF. The CDR3 DNA is TGTGCCAGCAGCTTGAGGGGACTAGGCTACGAGCAGTACTTC.

This rearrangement joins TRBV6-5 to TRBJ2-1; D is uncertain. The CDR3 is 14 amino acids. Germline V gives CDR1 MNHEY, CDR2 SVGAGI. The V and J ends lost 5 bases and 6 bases respectively, with 14 bases between them. CDR3 nucleotides: TGTGCCAGCAGTCCACATCGACTTGGCAATGAGCAGTTCTTC. Protein sequence: CASSPHRLGNEQFF.

The chain couples TRBV19 to TRBJ2-3, with a weak D call TRBD2 (5 bases). Trimming removed 5 bases from V and 4 bases from J, with 13 bases in between. Germline CDR1 LNHDA, CDR2 SQIVND (reference sequence). The CDR3 length is 14 residues. DNA of the CDR3: TGTGCCAGTAGTTTGTGGGAGACATCAGATACGCAGTATTTT. This codes for CASSLWETSDTQYF.

This chain joins TRBV28 and TRBJ1-5; D gene ambiguous. The V gene's germline CDR1 is MDHEN and CDR2 SYDVKM. This CDR3 contains 15 residues. Trimming left V 5 bases short and J 0 bases short, with 11 bases between. CDR3 coding DNA: TGTGCCAGCAGTGCACCGGGGAGTAGCAATCAGCCCCAGCATTTT. Translation: CASSAPGSSNQPQHF.

The chain is built from TRBV9 and TRBJ1-4; tentative D call: TRBD1 (5 bases). Germline V gives CDR1 SGDLS, CDR2 YYNGEE. The CDR3 is 16 amino acids. Between the trimmed V and J ends, which lost 3 bases and 4 bases, there was a span of 16 bases. CDR3 DNA: TGTGCCAGCAGCGCCGGGGGTTTTTCGGGTAATGAAAAACTGTTTTTT. Translated: CASSAGGFSGNEKLFF.

The chain joins TRBV11-3 to TRBJ2-7; 7 bases are shared with TRBD1. The junction had 5 bases not matched to a gene; V was cut back by 4 bases and J by 2 bases. Per the germline V gene, CDR1 is SGHNT and CDR2 is YENEEA. This CDR3 has 14 residues. The CDR3 bases are TGTGCCAGCAGCTCTGGGACAGAGACCTACGAGCAGTACTTC. Amino acid sequence: CASSSGTETYEQYF.

V and J are TRBV3-1 (or the pseudogene TRBV3-2) and TRBJ2-5, with 7 nucleotides matching TRBD2. Germline values: CDR1 LGHDT, CDR2 YNNKEL (reference sequence). The CDR3 runs 14 residues. J lost 5 bases, V lost 1 base, and 4 bases had no gene match. The CDR3 here is CASSQGLAEETQYF. In nucleotides, the CDR3 is TGTGCCAGCAGCCAAGGACTAGCTGAGGAGACCCAGTACTTC.

There are a few counts of this clone. V usage is TRBV5-1 and J usage is TRBJ1-1; weak D call: TRBD1 (5 bases). Trimming shortened V by 4 bases and J by 11 bases, and 18 bases separated the two germline ends. The CDR3 consists of 13 residues. CDR1 and CDR2 from the germline V gene are SGHRS and YFSETQ. CDR3 coding DNA: TGCGCCAGCAGCCCCGCGGTTGCCGGGGGTGCTTTCTTT. Protein: CASSPAVAGGAFF. Full variable domain (rest looked up from reference TRBV5-1 and TRBJ1-1): KAGVTQTPRYLIKTRGQQVTLSCSPISGHRSVSWYQQTPGQGLQFLFEYFSETQRNKGNFPGRFSGRQFSNSRSEMNVSTLELGDSALYLCASSPAVAGGAFFGQGTRLTVV.

This clone was detected a few times. The rearrangement links TRBV15 to TRBJ2-3, with 11 bases identical to TRBD2. V shed 0 bases, J shed 2 bases, and the junction held 7 bases outside the gene matches. This CDR3 has 18 residues. Germline assignment: CDR1 LNHNV and CDR2 YYDKDF (reference sequence). The CDR3 nucleotides read TGTGCCACCAGCAGAGATCGGGGGACTAGCGGAACCACAGATACGCAGTATTTT. The encoded protein is CATSRDRGTSGTTDTQYF.